This T cell receptor (beta chain) stems from a study of OX40 agonist ivuxolimab in advanced cancers. For the study at large: Aged about 20 to 80 with a mean of roughly 65 years, they were less than 90% male. Patients with prior anti-PD-1, anti-PD-L1 or anti-CTLA-4 therapy were eligible; approximately 40% had some. Study-level points and caveats: CD8+ T cells showed, on average, more clonal expansion than CD4+ cells. At 0.1 to 3.0 mg/kg and by week 6, CD4+ and CD8+ T cells in the blood had expanded clonally.

In the case of this clone: As yet, its antigen is unknown.

Repertoires were generated with immunoSEQ multiplex PCR, while TCRdb's copy carries only in-frame clones and drops some. The profile covers some 37,000 clones, with 81% appearing a single time and about a fifth taken by the ten largest. Here the sequenced sample was CD4+ or CD8+ T cells sorted from blood, taken in a trial of the OX40 agonist ivuxolimab. The origin of this receptor is an adult with an advanced solid tumor such as melanoma, head and neck, liver or kidney cancer.

CDR3 sequence (DNA): TGTGCCAGCAGTGCCACAGATACGCAGTATTTT. This sequence encodes CASSATDTQYF. The chain links TRBV25-1 to TRBJ2-3, with D hard to call. V was cut by 4 bases and J by 2 bases, with 1 base left in between. The CDR3 contains 11 residues. Germline V gives CDR1 MGHDK, CDR2 SYGVNS.